Listed below are T cell receptor beta chains from one sample, sequenced in a study of blood T cell repertoires in COVID-19. Profiled with immunoSEQ multiplex PCR; TCRdb holds only in-frame clones, not every one. The table shows 150,000 to 200,000 clones, with about 82% occurring only once. The sequenced sample was peripheral blood. Receptor source: a man between 65 and 85 years old with active or convalescent COVID-19. Each CDR3 is given without its conserved first and last residue.

v_gene: TRBV7-2
j_gene: TRBJ2-7
CDR3aa: ASSLGGQYEQY

v_gene: TRBV7-9
j_gene: TRBJ2-1
CDR3aa: ASSLGGPTMMQF

v_gene: TRBV7-2
j_gene: TRBJ2-7
CDR3aa: ASSSGQEQY

v_gene: TRBV7-3
j_gene: TRBJ2-7
CDR3aa: ASSRGWQGVDEQY

v_gene: TRBV11-2
j_gene: TRBJ1-4
CDR3aa: ASSRSDRVGEKLF

v_gene: TRBV18
j_gene: TRBJ2-3
CDR3aa: ASSTGGAGTDTQY

v_gene: TRBV2
j_gene: TRBJ1-1
CDR3aa: ASSDRTMNTEAF

v_gene: TRBV7-2
j_gene: TRBJ2-1
CDR3aa: ASSLRGPSYNEQF

v_gene: TRBV12-5
j_gene: TRBJ2-1
CDR3aa: ASGLGQGDYNEQF

v_gene: TRBV7-2
j_gene: TRBJ2-3
CDR3aa: ASSLAGGGTGYTDTQY

v_gene: TRBV5-4
j_gene: TRBJ2-7
CDR3aa: ASSSDSFNEQY

v_gene: TRBV18
j_gene: TRBJ1-2
CDR3aa: ASSTYNGPGTGNYGYT

v_gene: TRBV5-1
j_gene: TRBJ2-1
CDR3aa: ASSLGTGSYNEQF

v_gene: TRBV10-1
j_gene: TRBJ1-6
CDR3aa: ASPGSPLH

v_gene: TRBV20-1
j_gene: TRBJ2-5
CDR3aa: SALAEETQY

v_gene: TRBV29-1
j_gene: TRBJ1-2
CDR3aa: SVEMGVEGANYGYT